This TCR beta chain was sequenced during a study of T cells after yellow fever vaccination. This clonotype appeared many times. TCRdb independently ran MiXCR on the 5' RACE reads; one entry per CDR3 protein. The sample lists 250,000 or so distinct CDR3 sequences, approximately 3.5% occurring once. Germline-derived CDR1 and CDR2 are SNHLY and FYNNEI. The V gene end was trimmed by 5 bases and the J gene end by 6 bases; junction bases not matched to a gene: 2. The CDR3 runs 13 residues. The specimen was PBMCs, collected 15 days after the yellow fever booster vaccination. The sequence derives from a man younger than 35 who received the YFV17D yellow fever vaccine. V gene TRBV2 combines with J gene TRBJ2-7, with TRBD2 matching 12 bases. The DNA of the CDR3 is TGTGCCAGCAGTAGGACTAGCGGGGTCGAGCAGTACTTC. Amino acid sequence: CASSRTSGVEQYF.